The rows below give T cell receptor beta chains drawn from one sample of a study of blood T cells in healthy people across ages. TCRdb reprocessed the 5' RACE reads with MiXCR, giving one entry per CDR3 protein. The sample has around 1.7 million distinct CDR3 sequences, 28% seen once. Sequencing input: blood. The receptor source for this set is a woman aged 25 to 45 in good health. CDR3s include the opening cysteine and the closing phenylalanine or tryptophan. D genes are given only for firm matches. Size values are once, few and many counts, or a class for expanded clones, and some rows have none.

TRBV20-1	few	TRBJ2-3	TRBD2	TGCAGTGCTAGAGATGGGGGGGACACAGATACGCAGTATTTT	CSARDGGDTDTQYF
TRBV29-1	few	TRBJ1-1	NA	TGCAACGCTACGACGGCTGAAGCTTTCTTT	CNATTAEAFF
TRBV27	many	TRBJ2-7	NA	TGTGCCAGCAGCCTCACCGGGCAGGGTCGTTACGAGCAGTACTTC	CASSLTGQGRYEQYF
TRBV2	NA	TRBJ1-1	NA	TGTGCCAGCTTAGGGCAGGGGTTTACTGAAGCTTTCTTT	CASLGQGFTEAFF
TRBV5-1	few	TRBJ2-3	NA	TGCGCCAGCAGCTTACGAGATGTGTTAGATACGCAGTATTTT	CASSLRDVLDTQYF
TRBV20-1	many	TRBJ2-7	NA	TGCAGTGCTGCCTCCGGGACTTACTCCTACGAGCAGTACTTC	CSAASGTYSYEQYF
TRBV18	NA	TRBJ1-2	NA	TGTGCCAGCTATCCGGGCCACGGCTTCTATGGCTACACCTTC	CASYPGHGFYGYTF
TRBV5-1	NA	TRBJ1-2	TRBD1	TGCGCCAGCAGCGGGGCCGGGACAGATGGCTACACCTTC	CASSGAGTDGYTF
TRBV7-2	NA	TRBJ2-1	TRBD2	TGTGCCAGCAGCACCGGGACTAGCGGGGCTTTATACAATGAGCAGTTCTTC	CASSTGTSGALYNEQFF
TRBV12-3/TRBV12-4	few	TRBJ2-1	NA	TGTGCCAGCAGCTCACGAACCCTGATAGGCTCGGGTTTAAATGAGCAGTTCTTC	CASSSRTLIGSGLNEQFF
TRBV10-3	few	TRBJ2-5	TRBD2	TGTGCCATCAGGGGGGGGGACCACCAAGAGACCCAGTACTTC	CAIRGGDHQETQYF
TRBV20-1	many	TRBJ1-2	NA	TGCAGTGCTGAGACAGCAGGAGGCTACACCTTC	CSAETAGGYTF
TRBV30	NA	TRBJ2-1	NA	TGTGCCGGTTGGAGAGGTAGCGAGGACAATGAGCAGTTCTTC	CAGWRGSEDNEQFF
TRBV5-8	few	TRBJ2-3	NA	TGTGCCAGCAGCTTGGGGCGCGTCGGTGGGACAGATACGCAGTATTTT	CASSLGRVGGTDTQYF
TRBV29-1	NA	TRBJ2-7	NA	TGCGGCGTTGAGACAGACAACTACGAGCAGTACTTC	CGVETDNYEQYF
TRBV20-1	few	TRBJ2-3	TRBD1	TGCAGTGCTCCCGAGCCCCAGGGGGCCAGAACAGATACGCAGTATTTT	CSAPEPQGARTDTQYF
TRBV7-2	few	TRBJ2-3	NA	TGTGCCTGCAGCGTAGGGCAGGGGAGCACAGATACGCAGTATTTT	CACSVGQGSTDTQYF
TRBV20-1	NA	TRBJ2-3	TRBD1	TGCAGTGCTAGAGGGACAGGGCGAATGGTCGGTGAGGCGGCGCAGTATTTT	CSARGTGRMVGEAAQYF
TRBV19	many	TRBJ2-7	NA	TGTGCCAGTAGTATAGGTTCTAGTACCTACGAGCAGTACTTC	CASSIGSSTYEQYF
TRBV12-3/TRBV12-4	few	TRBJ1-5	NA	TGTGCCAGCAGCTCCTTGGGCCCACTCAACCATCAGCCCCAGCATTTT	CASSSLGPLNHQPQHF
TRBV4-1	NA	TRBJ1-5	NA	TGCGCCAGCAGCCAAAACGAGGGGCTTAGGGAGCCCCAGCATTTT	CASSQNEGLREPQHF
TRBV7-2	few	TRBJ1-2	NA	TGTGCCGGCAGATTTAGCAGACAGTTCTATGGCTACACCTTC	CAGRFSRQFYGYTF
TRBV9	few	TRBJ2-1	TRBD2	TGTGCCAGCAGCGTAGGTATGGCGGGAGGGCCGGACTCCTACAATGAGCAGTTCTTC	CASSVGMAGGPDSYNEQFF
TRBV20-1	NA	TRBJ1-2	TRBD1	TGCAGTGCTAGATCTACAGGGGAGAACTATGGCTACACCTTC	CSARSTGENYGYTF
TRBV6-2/TRBV6-3	few	TRBJ1-5	TRBD1	TGTGCCAGCACCGCGACAGGGGGCCAACAGCCCCAGCATTTT	CASTATGGQQPQHF
TRBV10-2	NA	TRBJ1-1	NA	TGCGCCAGCAGTGATCAGCGGGGCGGATGGATGAACACTGAAGCTTTCTTT	CASSDQRGGWMNTEAFF
TRBV12-3/TRBV12-4	NA	TRBJ1-1	NA	TGTGCCAGCAGTCAAAGACTGAAGACTGAAGCTTTCTTT	CASSQRLKTEAFF
TRBV7-2	few	TRBJ1-5	NA	TGTGCCAGCAGCTTGGCAGGGAGGTTGAGCAATCAGCCCCAGCATTTT	CASSLAGRLSNQPQHF
TRBV4-1	NA	TRBJ2-5	TRBD2	TGCGCCAGCAGCCAGACTTTAGCGGGAGGCGAAGAGACCCAGTACTTC	CASSQTLAGGEETQYF
TRBV20-1	many	TRBJ1-2	TRBD1	TGCAGTGCTATCGATAGGGGGCAAGACTATGGCTACACCTTC	CSAIDRGQDYGYTF
TRBV10-2	NA	TRBJ1-6	NA	TGCGCCAGCAGTTGGCAGACTGAGGGTTCACCCCTCCACTTT	CASSWQTEGSPLHF
TRBV16	NA	TRBJ1-4	NA	TGTGCCAGCAGCGGATTCCGGGCTCTTAATGAAAAACTGTTTTTT	CASSGFRALNEKLFF
TRBV21-1	few	TRBJ2-3	NA	TGTGCCAGCAGCAAAGCCGGAAACACAGATACGCAGTATTTT	CASSKAGNTDTQYF
TRBV7-2	many	TRBJ2-3	NA	TGTGCCAGCAGCTCCTTCCGGCGCACAGATACGCAGTATTTT	CASSSFRRTDTQYF
TRBV28	few	TRBJ2-1	TRBD2	TGTGCCAGCCTACCGCCGGGACGGGGGGGCTCCTACAATGAGCAGTTCTTC	CASLPPGRGGSYNEQFF
TRBV6-5	once	TRBJ1-2	TRBD1	TGTGCCAGCAGTTACTCAACCGGGACAGGGGAAGGCTACACCTTC	CASSYSTGTGEGYTF
TRBV11-2	many	TRBJ2-1	TRBD2	TGTGCCAGCAGCTTAGTTGCTAGCGGAAGCTCCTACAATGAGCAGTTCTTC	CASSLVASGSSYNEQFF
TRBV5-1	few	TRBJ2-3	NA	TGCGCCAGCAGCTTGGGCAGCGCGTCTTCTACGCAGTATTTT	CASSLGSASSTQYF
TRBV20-1	few	TRBJ2-7	NA	TGCAGTGCTAAGAAGCTACAGAGCTCCTACGAGCAGTACTTC	CSAKKLQSSYEQYF
TRBV5-1	many	TRBJ2-5	TRBD1	TGCGCCAGCATCCTCGGAACAGGGGGAGGAATTTTGGCTGGAGAGACCCAGTACTTC	CASILGTGGGILAGETQYF
TRBV12-3/TRBV12-4	NA	TRBJ2-3	NA	TGTGCCAGCAACCCAAGAGTCCGCACAGATACGCAGTATTTT	CASNPRVRTDTQYF
TRBV10-3	few	TRBJ1-5	TRBD1	TGTGCCATCAGCCCGACGGGGACAGCGGGCAATCAGCCCCAGCATTTT	CAISPTGTAGNQPQHF
TRBV18	few	TRBJ2-1	NA	TGTGCCAGCTCACCCGTCAAGACTACGAATGAGCAGTTCTTC	CASSPVKTTNEQFF
TRBV5-1	few	TRBJ2-7	TRBD1	TGCGCCAGCAGCTTGGTGGCGACAGGGGGCACCTACGAGCAGTACTTC	CASSLVATGGTYEQYF
TRBV5-5	NA	TRBJ1-2	TRBD1	TGTGCCAGCAGCTCCACAGGGGAGGGCGGCTACACCTTC	CASSSTGEGGYTF
TRBV6-5	NA	TRBJ1-1	NA	TGTGCCAGCAGAAACCAGGTGGCCGGGAACACTGAAGCTTTCTTT	CASRNQVAGNTEAFF
TRBV5-5	few	TRBJ2-2	TRBD1	TGTGCCAGCAGCCGGGACAGGGGATACACCGGGGAGCTGTTTTTT	CASSRDRGYTGELFF
TRBV20-1	NA	TRBJ2-5	NA	TGCAGTGCCCCTCTTCGACAGGCGGAGACCCAGTACTTC	CSAPLRQAETQYF